The present T cell receptor beta chain was sequenced within a study of T cell changes during pregnancy in multiple sclerosis. TCRdb's copy holds only in-frame clones and misses some; the assay was immunoSEQ multiplex PCR. The table includes tens of thousands of clones, 85% to 90% detected once. With V trimmed by 6 bases and J by 2 bases, 10 bases remained unmatched. CDR3 length: 16 amino acids. Germline V gives CDR1 SNHLY, CDR2 FYNNEI. Sequenced material: peripheral blood, taken in the first trimester of pregnancy. This TCR was recovered from a female donor in good health, enrolled as a control in a pregnancy study. The chain employs TRBV2 and TRBJ2-3, with 8 bases matching TRBD2. The CDR3 sequence: CASSVYGTRATDTQYF. The CDR3, as DNA: TGTGCCAGCAGCGTCTACGGGACTAGAGCCACAGATACGCAGTATTTT.